This T cell receptor (beta chain) stems from a study of T cell repertoires in cytomegalovirus infection (dated by TCRdb to 2018 to 2020). Background on the whole study: Peptide stimulations targeted recently identified HLA-C-restricted CMV epitopes, whose presentation resists viral immunomodulation, together with well-studied HLA-B-restricted epitopes. Donor HLA type was relevant to the analysis, because carriage of CMV infection together with the matching HLA type was indicated by public TCR beta signatures. Summary of the overall study and its limitations: Carriers of CMV infection plus the relevant HLA type were discriminated by the cumulative frequency of public TCR beta family members in the study cohort and in an independent roughly 320-donor cohort. In the ex vivo response, HLA-C-restricted CMV-specific TCR beta clonotypes were dominant, and in two of eight donors the single most frequent clonotype came from this HLA-C-restricted group.

Sequenced on an Illumina HiSeq 1500. In-frame beta chains were kept once TCRdb had trimmed the public reads at Q25 with fastp and called clones with MiXCR. A single entry per CDR3 protein holds the most common genes and DNA from its merged rows. Recorded for this sample are some 500,000 distinct CDR3 sequences; roughly a third of them occurred a single time. The ten most abundant clones make up around a sixth of the sample. Taken from the germline V gene, the CDR1 and CDR2 loops are SGHTA and FQGNSA. From cysteine to phenylalanine, the CDR3 is 15 amino acids long. Of all the DNA, just the CDR3 is kept, 45 bases in frame from base 1. The trim is 1 base for V and 8 bases for J, with a gap of 15 bases between the germline ends. The meaning of the sample's treatment or condition label: in vitro stimulation with specific CMV peptide epitopes to enrich CMV-specific T cells. This clonotype appeared a few times. Its recognized antigen is unknown. The record has no base qualities; no much larger clone is one base away.

This TCR derives from a human donor in good health (CMV status not recorded). Some clones in this sample may be carry-over from other donors' samples. The sequencing here drew on cultured PBMCs, taken from culture after CMV antigen stimulation. This receptor chain uses TRBV7-2 and TRBJ2-1, with the D gene call left open. The CDR3 region: CASSLEVSQRDEQFF. The DNA is as follows: TGTGCCAGCAGCTTAGAAGTCAGCCAAAGGGATGAGCAGTTCTTC. Here the CDR3 is joined to the reference TRBV7-2 and TRBJ2-1 genes, and the full variable domain is: GAGVSQSPSNKVTEKGKDVELRCDPISGHTALYWYRQSLGQGLEFLIYFQGNSAPDKSGLPSDRFSAERTGGSVSTLTIQRTQQEDSAVYLCASSLEVSQRDEQFFGPGTRLTVL.